This T cell receptor (beta chain) is drawn from a study of early T cells in non-severe SARS-CoV-2 infection. TCRdb used MiXCR to reprocess the 5' RACE reads, holding one entry per CDR3 protein. The data show tens of thousands of distinct CDR3 sequences, around 9.3% seen once. With respect to this clonotype: The junction departs from the called germline gene at one end, perhaps through a read error.

This CDR3 is built from 17 residues. Per the germline V gene, CDR1 is MGHRA and CDR2 is YSYEKL. Sequencing was done on a sample of whole blood. The genes are TRBV4-1 and TRBJ2-1, with 9 positions matching TRBD1. This receptor was identified in an adult who was a healthcare worker with PCR-confirmed SARS-CoV-2 infection or an uninfected control (not recorded which). As DNA, the CDR3 is TGCGCCAGCAGTCAAGGCCGCGCCCGGACAGGGGTCCCTGAGCAGTTCTTC. As protein: CASSQGRARTGVPEQFF.